These 19 T cell receptor beta chains originate from one sample sequenced in a study of blood T cell repertoires in COVID-19. Libraries were prepared by immunoSEQ multiplex PCR; TCRdb keeps only in-frame clonotypes and omits some of them. The repertoire holds over 100,000 clones, about 85% seen once, with under 2.5% in the top ten. Sequencing was performed on peripheral blood. The origin of the receptors is a man in his forties or fifties with active COVID-19.

The V call is TRBV7-2, the J call TRBJ1-2; a possible D gene is TRBD1 (5 bases). The ends were cut back, 3 bases at V and 8 bases at J, with 13 bases in the middle. There are 13 residues in the CDR3. Germline V gene lookup returns CDR1 SGHTA and CDR2 FQGNSA. CDR3 amino acids: CASSFWGAGGYTF. CDR3 coding DNA: TGTGCCAGCAGCTTCTGGGGCGCTGGCGGCTACACCTTC.

V and J are TRBV7-3 and TRBJ2-2; 11 positions match TRBD2. The CDR3 loop spans 16 amino acids. The trim removed 3 bases at V and 3 bases at J, leaving 3 bases unmatched. Germline-derived CDR1 and CDR2 are SGHTA and FQGTGA. Here the CDR3 reads CASSFISGGDTGELFF. The CDR3, as DNA: TGTGCCAGCAGCTTTATTAGCGGGGGGGACACCGGGGAGCTGTTTTTT.

This clone was seen only a few times. The chain carries TRBV9 and TRBJ2-2; a weak D match, TRBD2 (5 bases). Deletions cut 2 bases from V and 0 bases from J, with 8 bases between. This CDR3 is 15 amino acids long. Germline CDR1 is SGDLS and CDR2 is YYNGEE. The CDR3 spells CASSVAGTNTGELFF. CDR3 nucleotides: TGTGCCAGCAGCGTTGCCGGGACGAACACCGGGGAGCTGTTTTTT.

The chain has TRBV19 and TRBJ2-1; possibly TRBD1 for D (5 bases). V was shortened by 8 bases and J by 3 bases, with 8 bases between the two germline ends. From germline, CDR1 is LNHDA and CDR2 SQIVND (reference sequence). The CDR3 has 12 residues. CDR3 DNA: TGTGCCAGTGCCAGGGACTACAATGAGCAGTTCTTC. Its translation is CASARDYNEQFF. Based on the CDR3 plus reference TRBV19 and TRBJ2-1, the full variable domain is DGGITQSPKYLFRKEGQNVTLSCEQNLNHDAMYWYRQDPGQGLRLIYYSQIVNDFQKGDIAEGYSVSREKKESFPLTVTSAQKNPTAFYLCASARDYNEQFFGPGTRLTVL.

The rearrangement joins TRBV3-1 (or the pseudogene TRBV3-2) to TRBJ2-7; 7 positions agree with TRBD2. The CDR3 sequence is 17 residues long. Trimming at V came to 1 base and at J to 6 bases, leaving 15 bases not matched to a gene. Germline CDR1 LGHDT, CDR2 YNNKEL (reference sequence). Here the CDR3 DNA reads TGTGCCAGCAGCCAAGCCCGCCCCGCCCAGCGGGGAGGCGAGCAGTACTTC. This translates into CASSQARPAQRGGEQYF.

Only a few counts were recorded for this clone. The CDR3 bases are TGTGCCAGCAAGCTCAGGCTGTATAGCAATCAGCCCCAGCATTTT. It is translated as CASKLRLYSNQPQHF. The chain has TRBV27 and TRBJ1-5; no firm D call. The germline V gene has CDR1 MNHEY and CDR2 SMNVEV (reference sequence). The CDR3 loop spans 15 amino acids. The V end was cut by 7 bases, the J end by 0 bases, with 13 bases between.

The J gene is TRBJ1-1, the V gene TRBV5-4, with TRBD1 identical over 11 bases. Looked up from germline, CDR1 is SGHNT and CDR2 is YYREEE (reference sequence). The CDR3 has 18 amino acids. Trimming at V came to 0 bases and at J to 3 bases, leaving 10 bases not matched to a gene. CDR3 amino acids: CASSLAWTGGRRDTEAFF. CDR3 nucleotides: TGTGCCAGCAGCTTGGCGTGGACAGGGGGCAGGAGGGACACTGAAGCTTTCTTT.

The chain recombines TRBV25-1 with TRBJ1-4, with D possibly TRBD1 on 6 matching bases. V was shortened by 2 bases and J by 4 bases, with 20 bases between the two germline ends. The CDR3 contains 18 residues. The germline V gene encodes CDR1 MGHDK and CDR2 SYGVNS. CDR3 region: CASSEPLTGGARNEKLFF. Here the CDR3 DNA reads TGTGCCAGCAGTGAACCCCTGACCGGGGGGGCCCGTAATGAAAAACTGTTTTTT.

The count of this clone is one. V usage is TRBV7-2 and J usage is TRBJ2-7; TRBD2 agrees at 8 bases. V lost 5 bases to trimming and J lost 0 bases; unmatched junction nucleotides: 9. CDR3 length: 16 residues. Looked up from germline, CDR1 is SGHTA and CDR2 is FQGNSA. DNA of the CDR3: TGTGCCAGCAGCCCCTGGACTAGCACTAGCTCCTACGAGCAGTACTTC. Encoded protein: CASSPWTSTSSYEQYF.

The chain joins TRBV9 to TRBJ1-4; 7 nucleotides line up with TRBD1. The ends lost 3 bases at V and 7 bases at J; junction bases unmatched: 18. This CDR3 is 18 amino acids long. From germline, CDR1 is SGDLS and CDR2 YYNGEE. CDR3 residues: CASSDGQASTLGSEKLFF. The CDR3 DNA follows: TGTGCCAGCAGCGATGGACAGGCGTCCACCCTAGGCAGTGAAAAACTGTTTTTT.

This clone came up once. The gene calls are TRBV5-6 and TRBJ2-5, with D uncertain. Germline V gene data show CDR1 as SGHDT and CDR2 as YYEEEE. The V and J ends lost 0 bases and 5 bases respectively, with 5 bases between them. This CDR3 has 12 residues. The CDR3 DNA sequence: TGTGCCAGCAGCTTGGCCTTGGAGACCCAGTACTTC. This codes for CASSLALETQYF.

The rearrangement links TRBV10-3 to TRBJ1-2, with 9 positions matching TRBD1. CDR1 ENHRY and CDR2 SYGVKD come from the germline V gene. V lost 4 bases to trimming and J lost 10 bases; unmatched junction nucleotides: 4. The CDR3 consists of 12 residues. CDR3 DNA sequence: TGTGCCATCAGTGGGGACAGGGTGGCCTACACCTTC. This encodes CAISGDRVAYTF.

In DNA, the CDR3 is TGTGCCAGCAGTGGATTATCGGGACAGGGGCTAGGTTCACCCCTCCACTTT. It is translated as CASSGLSGQGLGSPLHF. V and J are TRBV27 and TRBJ1-6; the match to TRBD1 covers 10 bases. The CDR3 is 17 amino acids. Germline V gives CDR1 MNHEY, CDR2 SMNVEV (reference sequence). The V gene end was trimmed by 5 bases and the J gene end by 9 bases; junction bases not matched to a gene: 13.

The chain is built from TRBV6-2 or TRBV6-3 and TRBJ2-6; perhaps TRBD1 as D (5 bases). CDR3 length: 15 amino acids. Germline lookup yields CDR1 MNHEY and CDR2 SVGEGT. V lost 5 bases and J lost 3, with 11 bases in between. For the CDR3, the DNA is TGTGCCAGCAGTATCCAGGGAATTGGGGCCAACGTCCTGACTTTC. It translates to CASSIQGIGANVLTF.

The chain has TRBV7-9 and TRBJ2-6; 9 bases map to TRBD1. V dropped 5 bases and J dropped 3; count of bases not matched to a gene: 8. This CDR3 is 17 amino acids long. CDR1 and CDR2 (germline): SEHNR, FQNEAQ (reference sequence). CDR3 bases: TGTGCCAGCAGCATGATGACAGGGGGATATGGGGCCAACGTCCTGACTTTC. Its translation is CASSMMTGGYGANVLTF. Combining the CDR3 with reference TRBV7-9 and TRBJ2-6 gives the whole variable domain DTGVSQNPRHKITKRGQNVTFRCDPISEHNRLYWYRQTLGQGPEFLTYFQNEAQLEKSRLLSDRFSAERPKGSFSTLEIQRTEQGDSAMYLCASSMMTGGYGANVLTFGAGSRLTVL.

There are a few counts of this clone. J is TRBJ2-2 and V is TRBV19; TRBD2 aligns across 11 bases. Germline-derived CDR1 and CDR2 are LNHDA and SQIVND (reference sequence). This CDR3 has 15 residues. V lost 9 bases, J lost 5 bases, and 8 bases stayed unmatched. In DNA form, the CDR3 reads TGTGCCAGCCGTAGCGGGGGGGCGAGAACCGGGGAGCTGTTTTTT. Protein sequence: CASRSGGARTGELFF.

The J gene is TRBJ2-3, the V gene TRBV6-6, with D tentatively TRBD2 (6 bases). Trimming took 6 bases from V and 3 from J, leaving 13 bases between them. Germline V gives CDR1 MNHNY, CDR2 SVGAGI (reference sequence). CDR3 length: 14 amino acids. In DNA, the CDR3 is TGTGCCAGCAGCACGGGACTTGGAACAGATACGCAGTATTTT. It specifies CASSTGLGTDTQYF.

CDR3 region: CASSQHSGGADTQYF. The CDR3 region has the DNA TGTGCCAGCAGCCAACATAGCGGGGGGGCAGATACGCAGTATTTT. The genes are TRBV3-1 (or the pseudogene TRBV3-2) and TRBJ2-3, with 11 bases lining up with TRBD2. The CDR3 has 15 residues. The germline V gene has CDR1 LGHDT and CDR2 YNNKEL (reference sequence). Trimming removed 2 bases from V and 4 bases from J; junction bases left unmatched: 2.

The rearrangement uses TRBV7-2 and TRBJ2-3, with TRBD2 matching 10 bases. The CDR3 is made up of 15 amino acids. V was clipped by 11 bases and J by 2 bases; unmatched bases: 10. Germline V gene lookup returns CDR1 SGHTA and CDR2 FQGNSA. The CDR3 sequence is CAASGLAGATDTQYF. CDR3 DNA sequence: TGTGCCGCGTCTGGGCTAGCGGGGGCCACAGATACGCAGTATTTT.